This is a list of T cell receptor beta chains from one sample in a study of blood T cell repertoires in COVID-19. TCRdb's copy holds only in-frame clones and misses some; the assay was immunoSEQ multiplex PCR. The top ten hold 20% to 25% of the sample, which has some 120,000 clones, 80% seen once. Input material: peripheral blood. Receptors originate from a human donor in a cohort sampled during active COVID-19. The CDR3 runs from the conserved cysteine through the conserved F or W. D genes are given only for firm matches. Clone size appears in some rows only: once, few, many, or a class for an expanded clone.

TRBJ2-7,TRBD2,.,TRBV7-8,CASSLSSGGLYEQYF,TGTGCCAGCAGCTTATCTAGCGGGGGTCTCTACGAGCAGTACTTC
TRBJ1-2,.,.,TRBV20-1,CSASPGDYGYTF,TGCAGTGCTAGTCCCGGGGACTATGGCTACACCTTC
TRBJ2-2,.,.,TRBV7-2,CASSLVSRTTGELFF,TGTGCCAGCAGCTTAGTTAGCAGAACAACCGGGGAGCTGTTTTTT
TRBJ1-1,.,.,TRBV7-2,CASSPTVMNTEAFF,TGTGCCAGCAGCCCCACAGTAATGAACACTGAAGCTTTCTTT
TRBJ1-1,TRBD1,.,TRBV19,CASSIRDRATEAFF,TGTGCCAGTAGTATCCGGGACAGGGCAACTGAAGCTTTCTTT
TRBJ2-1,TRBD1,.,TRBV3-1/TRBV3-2,CASTYTGDPHNEQFF,TGTGCCAGCACCTACACAGGGGACCCGCACAATGAGCAGTTCTTC
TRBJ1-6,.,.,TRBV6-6,CASSYRGGMNSPLHF,TGTGCCAGCAGTTATAGGGGGGGCATGAATTCACCCCTCCACTTT
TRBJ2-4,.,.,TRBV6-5,CASRQGYIQYF,TGTGCCAGCAGACAGGGCTACATTCAGTACTTC
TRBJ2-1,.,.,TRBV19,CASRDGRPSSYNEQFF,TGTGCCAGTAGGGATGGGAGGCCGAGCTCCTACAATGAGCAGTTCTTC
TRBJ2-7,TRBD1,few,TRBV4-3,CASSLFSGQGEYF,TGCGCCAGCAGCCTTTTCTCTGGACAGGGAGAGTACTTC
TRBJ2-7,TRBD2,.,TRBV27,CASSFLRGGSSYEQYF,TGTGCCAGCAGTTTTCTTCGGGGGGGGAGCTCCTACGAGCAGTACTTC
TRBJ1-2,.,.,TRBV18,CASSPGRNNYGYTF,TGTGCCAGCTCACCGGGCCGTAATAACTATGGCTACACCTTC
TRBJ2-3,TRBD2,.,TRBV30,CAWNSRLAASTDTQYF,TGTGCCTGGAATTCTCGACTAGCGGCTAGCACAGATACGCAGTATTTT